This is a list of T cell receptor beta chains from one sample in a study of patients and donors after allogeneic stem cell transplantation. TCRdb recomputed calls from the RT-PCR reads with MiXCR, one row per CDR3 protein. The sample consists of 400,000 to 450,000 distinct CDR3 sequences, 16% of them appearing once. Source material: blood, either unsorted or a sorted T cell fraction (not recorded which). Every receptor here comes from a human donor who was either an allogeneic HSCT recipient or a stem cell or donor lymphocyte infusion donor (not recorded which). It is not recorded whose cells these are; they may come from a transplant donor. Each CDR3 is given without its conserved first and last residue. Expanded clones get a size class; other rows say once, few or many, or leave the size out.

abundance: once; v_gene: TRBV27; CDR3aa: ASSLSVEARGHEQF
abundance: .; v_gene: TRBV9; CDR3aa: ASSVGHSGDSYEQY
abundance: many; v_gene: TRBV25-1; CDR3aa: ASSDGPWTEYT
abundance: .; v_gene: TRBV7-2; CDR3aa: ASSSRGREETQY
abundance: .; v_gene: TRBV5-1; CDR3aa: ASSLVGTGDTEAF
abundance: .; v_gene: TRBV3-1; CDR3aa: ASSQAGGLTD
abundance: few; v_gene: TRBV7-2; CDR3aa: ASSLASVGANVLT
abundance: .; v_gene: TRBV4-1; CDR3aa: ASSQQDRGETQY
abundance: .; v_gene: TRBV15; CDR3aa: ATSLDRAGNQPQH
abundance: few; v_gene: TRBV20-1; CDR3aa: SAGGGSNEKLF
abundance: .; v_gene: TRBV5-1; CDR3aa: ASSLTGGEDTQY
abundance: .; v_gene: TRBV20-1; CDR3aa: SAEIPRGPKEKLF
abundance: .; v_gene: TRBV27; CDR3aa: ASSFSAVSTGELF
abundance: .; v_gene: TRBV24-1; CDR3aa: ATSDLGGENTGELF
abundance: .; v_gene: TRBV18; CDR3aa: ASRSTSGASYQPQH
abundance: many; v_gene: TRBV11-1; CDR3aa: ASSLDITGKKITAYEQY
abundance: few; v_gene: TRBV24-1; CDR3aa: ATSDLKQGPYNEQF
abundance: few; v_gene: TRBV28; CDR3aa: ASSTTGISAYEQY
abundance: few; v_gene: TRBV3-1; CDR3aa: ASSQRAGQNEQY
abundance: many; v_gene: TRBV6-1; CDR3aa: ASSETGGSGNTIY
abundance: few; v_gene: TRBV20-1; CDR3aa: SARRVEEVETQY
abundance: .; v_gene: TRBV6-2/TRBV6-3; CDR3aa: ASWEPGMNTEAF
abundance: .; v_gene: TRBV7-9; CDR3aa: ASSLAPNAGNTEAF
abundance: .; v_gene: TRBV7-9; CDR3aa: ASSFEGGYEQY
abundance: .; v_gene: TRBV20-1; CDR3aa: SARVRLANEQF
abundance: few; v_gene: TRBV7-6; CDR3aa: ASSPLSGTETQY
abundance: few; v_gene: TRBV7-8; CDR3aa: ASSGHGEKLF
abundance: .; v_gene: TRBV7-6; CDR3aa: ASSSALAGGLTSYNEQF
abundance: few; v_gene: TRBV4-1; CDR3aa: ASSRLAGGGYYEQY